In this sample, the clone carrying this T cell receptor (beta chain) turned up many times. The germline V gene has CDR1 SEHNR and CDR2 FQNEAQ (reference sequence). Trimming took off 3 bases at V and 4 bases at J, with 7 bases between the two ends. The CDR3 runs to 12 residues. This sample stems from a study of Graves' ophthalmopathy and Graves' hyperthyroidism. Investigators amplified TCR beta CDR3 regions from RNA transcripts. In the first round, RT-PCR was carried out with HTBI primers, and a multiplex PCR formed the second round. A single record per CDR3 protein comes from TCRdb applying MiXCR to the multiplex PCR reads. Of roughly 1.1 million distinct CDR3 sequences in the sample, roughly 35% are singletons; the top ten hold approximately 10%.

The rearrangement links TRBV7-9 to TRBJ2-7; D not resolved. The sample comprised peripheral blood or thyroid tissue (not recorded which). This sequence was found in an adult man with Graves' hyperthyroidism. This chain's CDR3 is CASSFFEYEQYF. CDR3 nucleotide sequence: TGTGCCAGCAGCTTTTTTGAGTACGAGCAGTACTTC.